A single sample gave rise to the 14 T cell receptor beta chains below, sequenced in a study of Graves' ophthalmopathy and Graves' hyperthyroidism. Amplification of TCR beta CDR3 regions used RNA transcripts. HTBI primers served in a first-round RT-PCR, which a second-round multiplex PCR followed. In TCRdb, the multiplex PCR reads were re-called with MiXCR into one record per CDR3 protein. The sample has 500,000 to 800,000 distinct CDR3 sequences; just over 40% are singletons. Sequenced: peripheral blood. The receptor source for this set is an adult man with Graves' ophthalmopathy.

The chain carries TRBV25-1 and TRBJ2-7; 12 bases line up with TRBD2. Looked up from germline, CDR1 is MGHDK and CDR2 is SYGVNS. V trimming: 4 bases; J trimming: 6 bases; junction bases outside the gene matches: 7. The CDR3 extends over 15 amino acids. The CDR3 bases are TGTGCCAGCAGTGTAACGGGACTAGCGGGTGGCGAGCAGTACTTC. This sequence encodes CASSVTGLAGGEQYF.

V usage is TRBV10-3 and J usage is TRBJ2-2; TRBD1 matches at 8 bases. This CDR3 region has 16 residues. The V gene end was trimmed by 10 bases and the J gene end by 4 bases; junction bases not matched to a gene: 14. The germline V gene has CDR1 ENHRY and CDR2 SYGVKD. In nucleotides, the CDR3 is TGTGCCAGCAGGGTCCCTACAGGGGGGAGCACCGGGGAGCTGTTTTTT. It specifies CASRVPTGGSTGELFF.

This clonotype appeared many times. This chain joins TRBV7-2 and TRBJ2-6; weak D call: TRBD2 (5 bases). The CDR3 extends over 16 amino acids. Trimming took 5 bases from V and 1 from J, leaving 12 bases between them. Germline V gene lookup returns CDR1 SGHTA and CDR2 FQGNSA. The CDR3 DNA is TGTGCCAGCAGCCAAGATCGGGGATCTGGGGCCAACGTCCTGACTTTC. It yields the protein CASSQDRGSGANVLTF.

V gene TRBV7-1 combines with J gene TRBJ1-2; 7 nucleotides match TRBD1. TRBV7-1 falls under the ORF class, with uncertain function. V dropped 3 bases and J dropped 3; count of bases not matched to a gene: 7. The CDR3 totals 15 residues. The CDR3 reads CASSSPDRVDYGYTF. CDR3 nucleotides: TGTGCCAGCAGCTCGCCAGACAGGGTAGACTATGGCTACACCTTC.

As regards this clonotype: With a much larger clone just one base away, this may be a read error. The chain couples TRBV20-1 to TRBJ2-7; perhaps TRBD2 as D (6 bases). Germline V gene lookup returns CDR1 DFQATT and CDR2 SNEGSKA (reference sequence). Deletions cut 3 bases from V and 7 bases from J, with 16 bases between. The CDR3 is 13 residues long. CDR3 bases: TGCAGTGCTAGGACTAGTCACTTGGGTGAGCAGTACTTC. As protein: CSARTSHLGEQYF.

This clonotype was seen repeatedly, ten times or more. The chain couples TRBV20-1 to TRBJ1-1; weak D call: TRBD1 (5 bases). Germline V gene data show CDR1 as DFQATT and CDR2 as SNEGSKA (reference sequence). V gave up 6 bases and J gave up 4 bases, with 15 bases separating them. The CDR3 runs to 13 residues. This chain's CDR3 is CSAEQDTSTEAFF. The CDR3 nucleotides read TGCAGTGCCGAACAGGATACAAGCACTGAAGCTTTCTTT.

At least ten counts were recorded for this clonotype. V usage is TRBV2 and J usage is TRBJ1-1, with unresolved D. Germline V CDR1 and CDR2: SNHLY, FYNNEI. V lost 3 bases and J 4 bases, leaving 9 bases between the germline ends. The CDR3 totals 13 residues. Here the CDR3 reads CASSEGRATEAFF. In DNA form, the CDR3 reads TGTGCCAGCAGTGAGGGGAGGGCCACTGAAGCTTTCTTT.

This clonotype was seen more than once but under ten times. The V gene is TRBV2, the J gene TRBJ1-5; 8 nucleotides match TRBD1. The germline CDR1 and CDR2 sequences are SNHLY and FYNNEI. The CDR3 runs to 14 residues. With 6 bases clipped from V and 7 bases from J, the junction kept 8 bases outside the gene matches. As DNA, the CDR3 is TGTGCCAGCAGCCTCGGACAGGGTATGCAGCCCCAGCATTTT. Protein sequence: CASSLGQGMQPQHF.

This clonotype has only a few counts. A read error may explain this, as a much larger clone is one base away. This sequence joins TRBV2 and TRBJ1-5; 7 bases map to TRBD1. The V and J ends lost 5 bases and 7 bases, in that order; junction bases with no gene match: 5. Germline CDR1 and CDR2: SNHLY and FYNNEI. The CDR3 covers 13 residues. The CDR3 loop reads CASSYQGEQPQHF. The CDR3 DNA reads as TGTGCCAGCAGTTACCAGGGGGAGCAGCCCCAGCATTTT. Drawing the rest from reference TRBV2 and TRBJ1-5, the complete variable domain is EPEVTQTPSHQVTQMGQEVILRCVPISNHLYFYWYRQILGQKVEFLVSFYNNEISEKSEIFDDQFSVERPDGSNFTLKIRSTKLEDSAMYFCASSYQGEQPQHFGDGTRLSIL.

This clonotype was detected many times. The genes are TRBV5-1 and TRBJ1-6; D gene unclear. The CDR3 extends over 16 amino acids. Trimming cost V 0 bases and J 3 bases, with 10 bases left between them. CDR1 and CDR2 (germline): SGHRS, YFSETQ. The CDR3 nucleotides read TGCGCCAGCAGCTTGGCGGGGATCCGCTATAATTCACCCCTCCACTTT. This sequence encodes CASSLAGIRYNSPLHF.

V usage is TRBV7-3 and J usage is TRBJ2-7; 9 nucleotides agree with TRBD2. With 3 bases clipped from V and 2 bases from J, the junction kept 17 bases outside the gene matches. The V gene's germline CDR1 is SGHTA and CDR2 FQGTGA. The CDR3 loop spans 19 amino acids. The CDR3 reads CASSLGVASGRPLTYEQYF. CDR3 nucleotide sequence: TGTGCCAGCAGCTTGGGTGTCGCGAGCGGGAGGCCGCTGACCTACGAGCAGTACTTC. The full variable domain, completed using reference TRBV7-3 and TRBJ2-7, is GAGVSQTPSNKVTEKGKYVELRCDPISGHTALYWYRQSLGQGPEFLIYFQGTGAADDSGLPNDRFFAVRPEGSVSTLKIQRTERGDSAVYLCASSLGVASGRPLTYEQYFGPGTRLTVT.

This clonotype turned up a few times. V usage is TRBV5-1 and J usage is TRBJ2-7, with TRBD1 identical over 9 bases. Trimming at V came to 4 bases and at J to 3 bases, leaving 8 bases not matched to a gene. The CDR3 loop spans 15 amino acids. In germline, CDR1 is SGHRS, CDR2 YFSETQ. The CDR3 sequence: CASSVAGTGSYEQYF. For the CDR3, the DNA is TGCGCCAGCAGCGTTGCCGGGACAGGGAGCTACGAGCAGTACTTC.

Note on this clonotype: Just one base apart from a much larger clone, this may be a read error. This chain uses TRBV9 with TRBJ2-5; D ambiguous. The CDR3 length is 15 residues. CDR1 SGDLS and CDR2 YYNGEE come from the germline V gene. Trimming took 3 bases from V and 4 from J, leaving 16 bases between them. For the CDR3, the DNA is TGTGCCAGCAGCGCCGGCACTATCGGCGGAGAGACCCAGTACTTC. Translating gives CASSAGTIGGETQYF.

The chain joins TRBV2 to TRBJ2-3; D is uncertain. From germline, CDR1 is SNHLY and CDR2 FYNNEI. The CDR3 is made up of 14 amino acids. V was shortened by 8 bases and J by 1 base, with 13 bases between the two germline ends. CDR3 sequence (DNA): TGTGCCAGCGGAACCCGGGCGGGCACAGATACGCAGTATTTT. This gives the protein CASGTRAGTDTQYF. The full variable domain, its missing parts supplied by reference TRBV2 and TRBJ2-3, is EPEVTQTPSHQVTQMGQEVILRCVPISNHLYFYWYRQILGQKVEFLVSFYNNEISEKSEIFDDQFSVERPDGSNFTLKIRSTKLEDSAMYFCASGTRAGTDTQYFGPGTRLTVL.